Listed below are T cell receptor beta chains from one sample, sequenced in a study of blood T cell repertoires in COVID-19. Assay: immunoSEQ multiplex PCR; the TCRdb copy retains only in-frame clones and omits some. This repertoire shows fewer than 700,000 clones, around nine tenths found once; its top ten account for under 8.5%. Material: peripheral blood. Receptors were obtained from a woman between 50 and 59 years old with COVID-19, enrolled during active disease. Both conserved end residues are part of each CDR3. A D gene is named only where the DNA matches it firmly. Rows give clone size only sometimes, using once, few, many, or a class for an expanded clone.

abundance: NA; d_gene: NA; v_gene: TRBV5-6; j_gene: TRBJ1-5; CDR3nt: TGTGCCAGCAGCTTGAGCGGAGGCAATCAGCCCCAGCATTTT; CDR3aa: CASSLSGGNQPQHF
abundance: NA; d_gene: TRBD2; v_gene: TRBV19; j_gene: TRBJ2-7; CDR3nt: TGTGCCAGTGGTTCGGGACTAGCGGGGGAGGAGCAGTACTTC; CDR3aa: CASGSGLAGEEQYF
abundance: NA; d_gene: TRBD1; v_gene: TRBV5-5; j_gene: TRBJ1-3; CDR3nt: TGTGCCAGCAGCGTCAGACAGGGGGCGGCTAATGGAAACACCATATATTTT; CDR3aa: CASSVRQGAANGNTIYF
abundance: NA; d_gene: NA; v_gene: TRBV5-1; j_gene: TRBJ1-4; CDR3nt: TGCGCCAGCAGCAGCAGGGGTGGTGTAACTAATGAAAAACTGTTTTTT; CDR3aa: CASSSRGGVTNEKLFF
abundance: NA; d_gene: NA; v_gene: TRBV9; j_gene: TRBJ1-5; CDR3nt: TGTGCCAGCAGCGTAGCTGCGGGCAATCAGCCCCAGCATTTT; CDR3aa: CASSVAAGNQPQHF
abundance: NA; d_gene: NA; v_gene: TRBV7-9; j_gene: TRBJ1-2; CDR3nt: TGTGCCAGCAGCTTATTAGGGGGAGGCTACACCTTC; CDR3aa: CASSLLGGGYTF
abundance: NA; d_gene: NA; v_gene: TRBV19; j_gene: TRBJ2-3; CDR3nt: TGTGCCAGTACCCCACAGGGGGCCCAATTTATAGCGGGGTTAGGTGCAGATACGCAGTATTTT; CDR3aa: CASTPQGAQFIAGLGADTQYF
abundance: NA; d_gene: NA; v_gene: TRBV29-1; j_gene: TRBJ1-2; CDR3nt: TGCAGCGTTGGGCCAGGGCTTGACTATGGCTACACCTTC; CDR3aa: CSVGPGLDYGYTF
abundance: NA; d_gene: TRBD1; v_gene: TRBV6-5; j_gene: TRBJ2-7; CDR3nt: TGTGCCATCCTGGACAGGTTCTCCTACGAGCAGTACTTC; CDR3aa: CAILDRFSYEQYF
abundance: NA; d_gene: TRBD2; v_gene: TRBV5-1; j_gene: TRBJ2-5; CDR3nt: TGCGCCAGCAGCCCGGGACTAGCGGGGCACCCTAAAGAGACCCAGTACTTC; CDR3aa: CASSPGLAGHPKETQYF
abundance: NA; d_gene: TRBD2; v_gene: TRBV2; j_gene: TRBJ2-7; CDR3nt: TGTGCCAGCAATTCCTACCTAGCGGGGGGGGGACAAAGCTCCTACGAGCAGTACTTC; CDR3aa: CASNSYLAGGGQSSYEQYF
abundance: NA; d_gene: NA; v_gene: TRBV12-3/TRBV12-4; j_gene: TRBJ1-2; CDR3nt: TGTGCCAGCAGTTTAAAGGGGCGAGGCTACACCTTC; CDR3aa: CASSLKGRGYTF
abundance: NA; d_gene: NA; v_gene: TRBV6-5; j_gene: TRBJ2-3; CDR3nt: TGTGCCAGCAATGGACAGAGGGCGAGCACAGATACGCAGTATTTT; CDR3aa: CASNGQRASTDTQYF
abundance: NA; d_gene: TRBD1; v_gene: TRBV27; j_gene: TRBJ2-1; CDR3nt: TGTGCCAGCAGAGTCCGGAGGACAGGGGGCTATGAGCAGTTCTTC; CDR3aa: CASRVRRTGGYEQFF
abundance: NA; d_gene: TRBD1; v_gene: TRBV19; j_gene: TRBJ1-1; CDR3nt: TGTGCCAGCCGATCACAGGGGGACACTGAAGCTTTCTTT; CDR3aa: CASRSQGDTEAFF
abundance: once; d_gene: NA; v_gene: TRBV9; j_gene: TRBJ1-3; CDR3nt: TGTGCCAGCAGCCCGAGGGACACCCGAAACACCATATATTTT; CDR3aa: CASSPRDTRNTIYF
abundance: NA; d_gene: TRBD1; v_gene: TRBV18; j_gene: TRBJ1-1; CDR3nt: TGTGCCAGCTCGCAGGGTGGGACAGCAAACACTGAAGCTTTCTTT; CDR3aa: CASSQGGTANTEAFF
abundance: NA; d_gene: NA; v_gene: TRBV28; j_gene: TRBJ1-2; CDR3nt: TGTGCCAGCAGTTATCCGGGGAGCTATGGCTACACCTTC; CDR3aa: CASSYPGSYGYTF
abundance: once; d_gene: NA; v_gene: TRBV5-6; j_gene: TRBJ1-1; CDR3nt: TGTGCCAGCAGCCCTGGTGGGGGCCCTGAAGCTTTCTTT; CDR3aa: CASSPGGGPEAFF
abundance: once; d_gene: NA; v_gene: TRBV9; j_gene: TRBJ2-1; CDR3nt: TGTGCCAGCAGCGTAGGCGGTGCCCCGGGTAATGAGCAGTTCTTC; CDR3aa: CASSVGGAPGNEQFF
abundance: NA; d_gene: NA; v_gene: TRBV28; j_gene: TRBJ1-5; CDR3nt: TGTGCCGCCGTGGGCCCGAATCAGCCCCAGCATTTT; CDR3aa: CAAVGPNQPQHF
abundance: NA; d_gene: NA; v_gene: TRBV4-1; j_gene: TRBJ1-3; CDR3nt: TGCGCCAGCAGTCGAAGAGGGACAACCGCCTTTGGAAACACCATATATTTT; CDR3aa: CASSRRGTTAFGNTIYF
abundance: NA; d_gene: TRBD1; v_gene: TRBV12-5; j_gene: TRBJ1-1; CDR3nt: TGTGCTAGTGGTTCAAGCGACAGGGGGCAATTAGGGAACACTGAAGCTTTCTTT; CDR3aa: CASGSSDRGQLGNTEAFF
abundance: NA; d_gene: TRBD1; v_gene: TRBV7-2; j_gene: TRBJ1-1; CDR3nt: TGTGCCAGCAGCACCCGGACAGGGATCACTGAAGCTTTCTTT; CDR3aa: CASSTRTGITEAFF
abundance: NA; d_gene: TRBD2; v_gene: TRBV7-9; j_gene: TRBJ2-3; CDR3nt: TGTGCCAGCAGTCTCGCGGGGGGCGCGCAGTATTTT; CDR3aa: CASSLAGGAQYF
abundance: NA; d_gene: TRBD1; v_gene: TRBV11-2; j_gene: TRBJ1-1; CDR3nt: TGTGCCAGCAGCGAAACGCCAGGGGGCGTAACTGAAGCTTTCTTT; CDR3aa: CASSETPGGVTEAFF
abundance: NA; d_gene: TRBD1; v_gene: TRBV27; j_gene: TRBJ1-2; CDR3nt: TGTGCCAGCACCGCTGACAGGGACAACTATGGCTACACCTTC; CDR3aa: CASTADRDNYGYTF
abundance: NA; d_gene: TRBD2; v_gene: TRBV6-2/TRBV6-3; j_gene: TRBJ2-1; CDR3nt: TGTGCCAGCAGCCTCAGCGGGGGTTCCTACAATGAGCAGTTCTTC; CDR3aa: CASSLSGGSYNEQFF
abundance: NA; d_gene: TRBD1; v_gene: TRBV5-1; j_gene: TRBJ1-2; CDR3nt: TGCGCCAGCAGCAGAGGACAGGGATTGGACTATGGCTACACCTTC; CDR3aa: CASSRGQGLDYGYTF
abundance: NA; d_gene: NA; v_gene: TRBV9; j_gene: TRBJ2-1; CDR3nt: TGTGCCAGCAGCCTCGGGCGGCGAGGGAATGAGCAGTTCTTC; CDR3aa: CASSLGRRGNEQFF
abundance: NA; d_gene: NA; v_gene: TRBV10-1; j_gene: TRBJ1-2; CDR3nt: TGCGCCAGCACTTCGGACAGCTCTACTGGACTCTATGGCTACACCTTC; CDR3aa: CASTSDSSTGLYGYTF
abundance: NA; d_gene: NA; v_gene: TRBV7-6; j_gene: TRBJ2-1; CDR3nt: TGTGCCAGCAAATCGGGAGCCTACAATGAGCAGTTCTTC; CDR3aa: CASKSGAYNEQFF
abundance: NA; d_gene: TRBD1; v_gene: TRBV5-1; j_gene: TRBJ2-7; CDR3nt: TGCGCCAGCAGCTTGGACATCGGGACAGGGGCCGCTCCAAGCTCCTACGAGCAGTACTTC; CDR3aa: CASSLDIGTGAAPSSYEQYF
abundance: NA; d_gene: TRBD1; v_gene: TRBV5-1; j_gene: TRBJ1-1; CDR3nt: TGCGCCAGCACTACCGGGACAGCGAGCACTGAAGCTTTCTTT; CDR3aa: CASTTGTASTEAFF
abundance: NA; d_gene: NA; v_gene: TRBV30; j_gene: TRBJ1-1; CDR3nt: TGTGCCTGGAGTGTACGGGGGGCGTTTAACGCTTTCTTT; CDR3aa: CAWSVRGAFNAFF
abundance: NA; d_gene: NA; v_gene: TRBV4-1; j_gene: TRBJ2-2; CDR3nt: TGCGCCAGCAGCCTGGGCCCTGCTACCGGGGAGCTGTTTTTT; CDR3aa: CASSLGPATGELFF
abundance: NA; d_gene: NA; v_gene: TRBV7-8; j_gene: TRBJ1-1; CDR3nt: TGTGCCAGCAGCCTTGCCGGACACCTCAGGGAAGCTTTCTTT; CDR3aa: CASSLAGHLREAFF
abundance: NA; d_gene: NA; v_gene: TRBV3-1/TRBV3-2; j_gene: TRBJ1-2; CDR3nt: TGTGCCAGCAGCCAAAACAGGGAAGGTGGCTACACCTTC; CDR3aa: CASSQNREGGYTF
abundance: NA; d_gene: TRBD2; v_gene: TRBV5-1; j_gene: TRBJ2-3; CDR3nt: TGCGCCAGCAGCCAGGGACTAGCAACAGATACGCAGTATTTT; CDR3aa: CASSQGLATDTQYF
abundance: NA; d_gene: TRBD1; v_gene: TRBV20-1; j_gene: TRBJ2-5; CDR3nt: TGCAGTGCTAGTCTGACAGGGAAGGAGACCCAGTACTTC; CDR3aa: CSASLTGKETQYF
abundance: once; d_gene: NA; v_gene: TRBV2; j_gene: TRBJ2-2; CDR3nt: TGTGCCAGCAGTGAAGATAGTACAGGGGGGGCCCTGAGCACCGGGGAGCTGTTTTTT; CDR3aa: CASSEDSTGGALSTGELFF
abundance: once; d_gene: TRBD1; v_gene: TRBV29-1; j_gene: TRBJ1-5; CDR3nt: TGCAGCGTTGGGACAGGGGCTGATCAGCCCCAGCATTTT; CDR3aa: CSVGTGADQPQHF
abundance: NA; d_gene: NA; v_gene: TRBV30; j_gene: TRBJ2-2; CDR3nt: TGTGCCTGGAGTCGGGCCGGGGAGCTGTTTTTT; CDR3aa: CAWSRAGELFF
abundance: NA; d_gene: NA; v_gene: TRBV2; j_gene: TRBJ1-4; CDR3nt: TGTGCCAGCAGTGACGGGTTAACAGGCGGGGGCGAAAAACTGTTTTTT; CDR3aa: CASSDGLTGGGEKLFF
abundance: NA; d_gene: NA; v_gene: TRBV3-1/TRBV3-2; j_gene: TRBJ1-6; CDR3nt: TGTGCCAGCAGCCAAGGGACACTGGGCAATTCACCCCTCCACTTT; CDR3aa: CASSQGTLGNSPLHF
abundance: NA; d_gene: NA; v_gene: TRBV21-1; j_gene: TRBJ1-2; CDR3nt: TGTGCCAGCAGCACCGGAGGGACGGCCTATGGCTACACCTTC; CDR3aa: CASSTGGTAYGYTF
abundance: NA; d_gene: NA; v_gene: TRBV9; j_gene: TRBJ1-2; CDR3nt: TGTGCCAGCAGCGTTACCCGAGCGAACTATGGCTACACCTTC; CDR3aa: CASSVTRANYGYTF
abundance: NA; d_gene: TRBD1; v_gene: TRBV5-1; j_gene: TRBJ2-2; CDR3nt: TGCGCCAGCAGCTCGTCACAGGGGAGAGATTACACCGGGGAGCTGTTTTTT; CDR3aa: CASSSSQGRDYTGELFF
abundance: NA; d_gene: NA; v_gene: TRBV5-1; j_gene: TRBJ1-2; CDR3nt: TGCGCCAGCAGCTTGGATGCAGGTGGGGGCTACACCTTC; CDR3aa: CASSLDAGGGYTF
abundance: NA; d_gene: NA; v_gene: TRBV3-1/TRBV3-2; j_gene: TRBJ1-1; CDR3nt: TGTGCCAGCAACCGTCTAGGCACTGAAGCTTTCTTT; CDR3aa: CASNRLGTEAFF
abundance: NA; d_gene: NA; v_gene: TRBV9; j_gene: TRBJ2-6; CDR3nt: TGTGCCAGCAACCAGGGGGGCCCTTCTGGGGCCAACGTCCTGACTTTC; CDR3aa: CASNQGGPSGANVLTF
abundance: NA; d_gene: TRBD1; v_gene: TRBV5-1; j_gene: TRBJ1-2; CDR3nt: TGCGCCAGCAGCTTGAGTAGGACAGGGGATGGCTACACCTTC; CDR3aa: CASSLSRTGDGYTF
abundance: once; d_gene: TRBD1; v_gene: TRBV27; j_gene: TRBJ1-4; CDR3nt: TGTGCCAGCAGTTTTACAGGGGTGGGAGAAAAACTGTTTTTT; CDR3aa: CASSFTGVGEKLFF
abundance: once; d_gene: NA; v_gene: TRBV27; j_gene: TRBJ1-2; CDR3nt: TGTGCCAGCAGTTCTCTGACTAAGCGGGATGGCTACACCTTC; CDR3aa: CASSSLTKRDGYTF
abundance: NA; d_gene: NA; v_gene: TRBV25-1; j_gene: TRBJ1-2; CDR3nt: TGTGCCAGCAGTGAATATGACCAGGGGAAAGGGGGCTACACCTTC; CDR3aa: CASSEYDQGKGGYTF
abundance: NA; d_gene: TRBD2; v_gene: TRBV5-5; j_gene: TRBJ2-1; CDR3nt: TGTGCCAGCAGCTCGCCGGAGCGGGGCTACAATGAGCAGTTCTTC; CDR3aa: CASSSPERGYNEQFF
abundance: NA; d_gene: NA; v_gene: TRBV19; j_gene: TRBJ1-1; CDR3nt: TGTGCCAGTACTCGAGGGCGGGTAGAAGCTTTCTTT; CDR3aa: CASTRGRVEAFF
abundance: NA; d_gene: NA; v_gene: TRBV5-1; j_gene: TRBJ2-5; CDR3nt: TGCGCCAGCAGCTTGGGCGGACAGCAAGAGACCCAGTACTTC; CDR3aa: CASSLGGQQETQYF